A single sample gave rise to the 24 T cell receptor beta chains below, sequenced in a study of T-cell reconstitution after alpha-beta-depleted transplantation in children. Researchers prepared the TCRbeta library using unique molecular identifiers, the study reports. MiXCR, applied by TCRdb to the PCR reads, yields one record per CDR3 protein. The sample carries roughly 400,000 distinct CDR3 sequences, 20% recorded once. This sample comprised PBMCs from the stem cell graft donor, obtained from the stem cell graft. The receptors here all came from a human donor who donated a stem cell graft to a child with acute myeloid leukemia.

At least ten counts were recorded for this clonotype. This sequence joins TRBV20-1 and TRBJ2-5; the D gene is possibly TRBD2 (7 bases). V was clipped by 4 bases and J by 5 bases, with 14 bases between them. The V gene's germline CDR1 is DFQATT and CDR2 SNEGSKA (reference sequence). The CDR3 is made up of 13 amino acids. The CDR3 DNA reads TGCAGTGCTAACCAACAGGGAGGGGAGACCCAGTACTTC. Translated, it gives CSANQQGGETQYF.

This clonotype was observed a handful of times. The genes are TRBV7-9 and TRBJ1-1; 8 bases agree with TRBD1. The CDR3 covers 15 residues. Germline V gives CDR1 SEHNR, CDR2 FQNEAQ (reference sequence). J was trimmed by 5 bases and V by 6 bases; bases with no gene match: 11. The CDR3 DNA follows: TGTGCCAGCAGACCCTTGACCGGGACAGGTACTGAAGCTTTCTTT. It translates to CASRPLTGTGTEAFF.

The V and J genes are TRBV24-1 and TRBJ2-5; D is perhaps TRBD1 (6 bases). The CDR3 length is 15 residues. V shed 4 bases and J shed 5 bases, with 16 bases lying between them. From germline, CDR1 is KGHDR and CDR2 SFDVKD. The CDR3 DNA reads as TGTGCCACCAGTGACCCGACAGGAGTCGGTGAGACCCAGTACTTC. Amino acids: CATSDPTGVGETQYF.

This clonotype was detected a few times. The CDR3 DNA reads TGCAGTGCTAGCCCCACTAGACAGGGATTAGGTGAGCAGTTCTTC. This gives the protein CSASPTRQGLGEQFF. The chain is built from TRBV20-1 and TRBJ2-1, with TRBD1 matching over 7 bases. The ends lost 3 bases at V and 9 bases at J; junction bases unmatched: 14. This CDR3 contains 15 residues. Germline V gives CDR1 DFQATT, CDR2 SNEGSKA (reference sequence).

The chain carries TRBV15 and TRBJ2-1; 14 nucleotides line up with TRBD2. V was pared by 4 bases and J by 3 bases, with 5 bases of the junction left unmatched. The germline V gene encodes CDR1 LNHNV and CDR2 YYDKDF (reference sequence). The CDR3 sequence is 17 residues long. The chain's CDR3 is CATSTMTSGRDYNEQFF. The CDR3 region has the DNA TGTGCCACCAGCACAATGACTAGCGGGAGGGACTACAATGAGCAGTTCTTC.

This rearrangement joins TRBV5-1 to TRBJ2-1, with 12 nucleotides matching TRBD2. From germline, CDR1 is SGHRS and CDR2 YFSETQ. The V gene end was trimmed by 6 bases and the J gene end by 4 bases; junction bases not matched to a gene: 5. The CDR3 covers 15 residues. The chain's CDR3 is CASTPTSGGYNEQFF. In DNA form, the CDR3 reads TGCGCCAGCACCCCAACTAGCGGGGGGTACAATGAGCAGTTCTTC. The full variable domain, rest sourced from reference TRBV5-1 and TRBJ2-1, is KAGVTQTPRYLIKTRGQQVTLSCSPISGHRSVSWYQQTPGQGLQFLFEYFSETQRNKGNFPGRFSGRQFSNSRSEMNVSTLELGDSALYLCASTPTSGGYNEQFFGPGTRLTVL.

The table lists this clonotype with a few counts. The CDR3 DNA reads as TGTGCCAGCAGTCCTAGGGCAGCAGTCTTCACAGATACGCAGTATTTT. The encoded protein is CASSPRAAVFTDTQYF. This chain links TRBV7-8 with TRBJ2-3; no firm D call. Trimming stripped 6 bases from V and 2 bases from J, with 18 bases between. Germline loops: CDR1 SGHVS, CDR2 FQNEAQ. This CDR3 is 16 amino acids long.

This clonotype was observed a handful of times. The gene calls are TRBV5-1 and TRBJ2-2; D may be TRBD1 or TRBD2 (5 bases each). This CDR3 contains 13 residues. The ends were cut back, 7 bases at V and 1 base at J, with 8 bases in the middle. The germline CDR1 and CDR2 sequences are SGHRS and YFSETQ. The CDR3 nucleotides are TGCGCCAGCTGGGACGGGAACACCGGGGAGCTGTTTTTT. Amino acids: CASWDGNTGELFF.

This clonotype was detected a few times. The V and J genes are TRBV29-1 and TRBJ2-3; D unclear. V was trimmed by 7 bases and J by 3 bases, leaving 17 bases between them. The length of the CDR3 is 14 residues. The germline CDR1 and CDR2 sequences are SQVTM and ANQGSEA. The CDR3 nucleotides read TGCAGCGCCGGCGGCCCTCCTAAGACAGATACGCAGTATTTT. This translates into CSAGGPPKTDTQYF.

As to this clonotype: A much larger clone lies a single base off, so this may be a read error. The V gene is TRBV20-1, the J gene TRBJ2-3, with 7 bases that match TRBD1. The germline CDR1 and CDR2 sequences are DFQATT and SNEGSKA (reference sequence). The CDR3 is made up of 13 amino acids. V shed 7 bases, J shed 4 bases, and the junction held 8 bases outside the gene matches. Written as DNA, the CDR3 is TGCAGTGATCAGGGGGACCCCTCAGATACGCAGTATTTT. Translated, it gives CSDQGDPSDTQYF.

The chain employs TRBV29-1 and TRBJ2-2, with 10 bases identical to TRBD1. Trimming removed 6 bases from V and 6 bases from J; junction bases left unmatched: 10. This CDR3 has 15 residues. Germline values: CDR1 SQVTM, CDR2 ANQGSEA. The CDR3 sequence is CSVQFRDRGPGELFF. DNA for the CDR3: TGCAGCGTCCAATTCCGGGACAGGGGCCCCGGGGAGCTGTTTTTT.

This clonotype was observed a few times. The CDR3 DNA is TGTGCCACCAGTGATGTGACTAACAATGAGCAGTTCTTC. Amino acids: CATSDVTNNEQFF. The J gene is TRBJ2-1, the V gene TRBV24-1; a possible D gene is TRBD2 (5 bases). Germline lookup yields CDR1 KGHDR and CDR2 SFDVKD. V was shortened by 3 bases and J by 5 bases, with 7 bases between the two germline ends. The CDR3 has 13 residues.

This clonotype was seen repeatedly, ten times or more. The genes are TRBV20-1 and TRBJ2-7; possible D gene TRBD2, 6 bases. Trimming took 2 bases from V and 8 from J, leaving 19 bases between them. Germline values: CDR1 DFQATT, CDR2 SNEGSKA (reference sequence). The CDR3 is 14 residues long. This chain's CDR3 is CSARSNNQGGQQYF. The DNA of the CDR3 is TGCAGTGCTAGATCCAACAACCAGGGAGGTCAGCAGTACTTC.

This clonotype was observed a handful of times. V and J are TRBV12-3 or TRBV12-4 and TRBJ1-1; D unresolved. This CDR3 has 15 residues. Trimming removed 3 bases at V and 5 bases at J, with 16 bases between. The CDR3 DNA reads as TGTGCCAGCAGTTTTGTGAGGTGGCTGAGGACTGAAGCTTTCTTT. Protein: CASSFVRWLRTEAFF.

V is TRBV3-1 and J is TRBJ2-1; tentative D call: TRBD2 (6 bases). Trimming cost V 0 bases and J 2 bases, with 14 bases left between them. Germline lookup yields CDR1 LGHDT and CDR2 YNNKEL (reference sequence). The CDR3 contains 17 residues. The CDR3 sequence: CASSQDFGGTPYNEQFF. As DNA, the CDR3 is TGTGCCAGCAGCCAAGATTTCGGAGGGACTCCCTACAATGAGCAGTTCTTC.

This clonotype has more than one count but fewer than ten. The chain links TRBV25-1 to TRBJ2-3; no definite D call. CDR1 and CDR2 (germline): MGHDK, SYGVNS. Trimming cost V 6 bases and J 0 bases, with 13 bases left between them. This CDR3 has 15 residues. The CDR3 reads CASSDGGASTDTQYF. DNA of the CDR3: TGTGCCAGCAGCGACGGTGGAGCTAGCACAGATACGCAGTATTTT.

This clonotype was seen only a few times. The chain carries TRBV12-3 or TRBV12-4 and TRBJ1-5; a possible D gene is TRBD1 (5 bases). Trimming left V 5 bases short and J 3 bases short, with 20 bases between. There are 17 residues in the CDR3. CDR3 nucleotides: TGTGCCAGCAGTCCCCACCCTATCGGGACGGACAATCAGCCCCAGCATTTT. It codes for CASSPHPIGTDNQPQHF.

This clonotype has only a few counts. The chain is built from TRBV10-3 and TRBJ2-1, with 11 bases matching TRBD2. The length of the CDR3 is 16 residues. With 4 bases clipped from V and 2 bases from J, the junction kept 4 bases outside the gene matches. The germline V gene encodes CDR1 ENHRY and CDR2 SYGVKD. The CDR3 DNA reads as TGTGCCATCAGTGGATCTAGCGGGAGGCCCTACAATGAGCAGTTCTTC. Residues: CAISGSSGRPYNEQFF.

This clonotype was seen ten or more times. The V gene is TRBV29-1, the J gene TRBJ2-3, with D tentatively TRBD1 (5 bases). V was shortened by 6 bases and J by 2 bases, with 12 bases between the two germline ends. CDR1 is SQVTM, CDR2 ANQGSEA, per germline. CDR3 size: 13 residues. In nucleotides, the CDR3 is TGCAGCGTGAAGACAGCCCCCACAGATACGCAGTATTTT. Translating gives CSVKTAPTDTQYF.

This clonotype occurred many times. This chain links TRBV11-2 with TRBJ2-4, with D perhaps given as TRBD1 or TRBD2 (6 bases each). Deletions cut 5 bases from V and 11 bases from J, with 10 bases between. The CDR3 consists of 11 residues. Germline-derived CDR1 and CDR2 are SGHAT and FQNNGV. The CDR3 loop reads CASSEGGVQYF. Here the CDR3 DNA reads TGTGCCAGCAGCGAGGGGGGAGTTCAGTACTTC.

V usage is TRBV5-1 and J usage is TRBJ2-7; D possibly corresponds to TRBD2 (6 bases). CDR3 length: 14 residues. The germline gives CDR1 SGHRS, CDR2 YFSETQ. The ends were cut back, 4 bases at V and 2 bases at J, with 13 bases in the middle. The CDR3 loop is CASSGGDGPYEQYF. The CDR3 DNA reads TGCGCCAGCAGCGGCGGGGACGGACCCTACGAGCAGTACTTC. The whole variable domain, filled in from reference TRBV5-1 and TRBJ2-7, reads KAGVTQTPRYLIKTRGQQVTLSCSPISGHRSVSWYQQTPGQGLQFLFEYFSETQRNKGNFPGRFSGRQFSNSRSEMNVSTLELGDSALYLCASSGGDGPYEQYFGPGTRLTVT.

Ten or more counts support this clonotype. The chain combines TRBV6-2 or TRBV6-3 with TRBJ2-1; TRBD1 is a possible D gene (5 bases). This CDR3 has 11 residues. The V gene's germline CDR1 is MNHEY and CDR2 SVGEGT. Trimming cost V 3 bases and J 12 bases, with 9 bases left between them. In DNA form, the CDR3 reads TGTGCCAGCAGTTATCCGGACACGCAGTTCTTC. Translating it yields CASSYPDTQFF.

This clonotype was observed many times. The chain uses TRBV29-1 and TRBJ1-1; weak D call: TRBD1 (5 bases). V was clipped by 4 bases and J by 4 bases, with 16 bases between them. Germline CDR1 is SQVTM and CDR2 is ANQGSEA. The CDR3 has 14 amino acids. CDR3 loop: CSVAAGLVGTEAFF. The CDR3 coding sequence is TGCAGCGTTGCAGCAGGGCTGGTGGGCACTGAAGCTTTCTTT.

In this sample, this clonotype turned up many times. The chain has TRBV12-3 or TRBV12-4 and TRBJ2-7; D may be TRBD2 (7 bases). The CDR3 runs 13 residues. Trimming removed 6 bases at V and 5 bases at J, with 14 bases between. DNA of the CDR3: TGTGCCAGCAGGACGTCGGGGGGCGACGAGCAGTACTTC. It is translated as CASRTSGGDEQYF.